This T cell receptor beta chain was sequenced during a study of T cell responses to AZD1222 COVID-19 vaccine (dated by TCRdb to the early 2020s). Background on the whole study: TCR sequencing was performed for roughly 240 trial participants, of whom about 200 were given two doses of AZD1222 and approximately 25 were given two doses of MenACWY control vaccine. Trial participants were enrolled by age into subgroups of 18-55, 56-69 and 70-plus years, and 148, 28 and 57 TCR-sequenced participants, respectively, were included in these subgroups.

About this clone: The clone's antigen remains unknown. No much larger clone exists at a distance of one base, and base qualities are not known.

This specimen's time point label, per the study, means: about 28 days (+/-7) after the second vaccine dose. AZD1222 recipients given second doses at about 4 weeks or at about 12 weeks were pooled, since spike-specific TCR depth and breadth were not found to differ between the two schedules. The vaccinee samples were drawn from two UK trials, COV001 and COV002, one of which was a single-blind randomized controlled phase 2/3 trial testing AZD1222 (ChAdOx1 nCoV-19) in healthy adults. Trial participant PBMC samples were collected at day 0 and day 28 after the second dose for TCRbeta chain sequencing. The CDR3 regions of human TCRbeta chains were analyzed by immunosequencing. The study's own analysis went as follows. Repertoire TCRs were matched against a reference library of SARS-CoV-2-specific TCRs generated with the MIRA antigen-specificity platform. Breadth was defined as the fraction of unique TCRs that were SARS-CoV-2-associated. Depth was defined as the fraction of total T cells that were SARS-CoV-2-associated. Using the MIRA data, each spike-specific TCR was mapped to the spike region that the TCR reacts to and placed in a CD4 or CD8 class. Log10-transformed breadth and depth values were compared by one-way ANOVA with Sidak's multiple comparisons tests. The table comes from immuneACCESS by way of TCRdb, which keeps in-frame sequences with V and J called. Part of the clones is missing from these tables; in studies checked, under half for an unresolved V gene and the rest for unknown reasons. That table is the source of V, J and clone size, and D and trimming were worked out from the DNA. This sample gives over 120,000 clones in total; about 86% of them show up just once. Around 5% of the sample lies in the top ten.

Summary of the overall study and its limitations: In the small 56-69-year group, the increase in depth fell short of significance, most likely because of low power. A significant rise in spike-specific TCR breadth and depth was observed after two AZD1222 doses relative to day 0 and relative to MenACWY recipients. Only 5 to 7 AZD1222 recipients were SARS-CoV-2 seropositive at baseline, limiting conclusions about previously exposed vaccinees. Most participants were white British and females outnumbered males, and the authors suggested that clonal diversity may have been underestimated. Vaccine-associated CD4 TCRs spanned the whole spike protein, with dominant responses in regions 160-218 and 743-854. Epitopes outside the regions mutated in the B.1.351 and B.1.1.7 variants were reportedly recognized by nearly half of the unique spike-specific TCRs. Because no samples from the day 14 peak response were available, repertoires could be characterized only after the peak T cell response.

Sequencing was performed on peripheral blood, taken 28 days after the second AZD1222 dose. The receptor was derived from an adult who received the AZD1222 COVID-19 vaccine.

The CDR3 loop reads CASSPNWQDYEQYF. The nucleotide sequence reads TGTGCCAGCTCACCCAACTGGCAGGACTACGAGCAGTACTTC. The V gene is TRBV18 and the J gene is TRBJ2-7; no D gene is confidently identified. Via the germline V gene, CDR1 is KGHSH and CDR2 LQKENI. The CDR3 numbers 14 residues from cysteine through phenylalanine. Only the CDR3 DNA is retained, 42 bases long and in frame from the first base. Cut back by 3 bases and 3 bases, the V and J ends lie 12 bases apart.